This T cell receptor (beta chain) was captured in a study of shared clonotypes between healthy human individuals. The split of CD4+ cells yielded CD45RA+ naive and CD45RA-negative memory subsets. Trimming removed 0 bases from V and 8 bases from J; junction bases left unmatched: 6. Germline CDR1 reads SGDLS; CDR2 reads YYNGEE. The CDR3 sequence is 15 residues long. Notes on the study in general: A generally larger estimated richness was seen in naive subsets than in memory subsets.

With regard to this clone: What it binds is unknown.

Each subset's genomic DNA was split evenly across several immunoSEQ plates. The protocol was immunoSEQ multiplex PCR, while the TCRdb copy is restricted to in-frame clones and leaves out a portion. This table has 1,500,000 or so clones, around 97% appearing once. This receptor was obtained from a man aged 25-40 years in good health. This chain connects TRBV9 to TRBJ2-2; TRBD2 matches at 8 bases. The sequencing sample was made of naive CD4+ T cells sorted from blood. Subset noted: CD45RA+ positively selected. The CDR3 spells CASSVVVAGSGELFF. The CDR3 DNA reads TGTGCCAGCAGCGTAGTAGTAGCGGGATCGGGGGAGCTGTTTTTT.